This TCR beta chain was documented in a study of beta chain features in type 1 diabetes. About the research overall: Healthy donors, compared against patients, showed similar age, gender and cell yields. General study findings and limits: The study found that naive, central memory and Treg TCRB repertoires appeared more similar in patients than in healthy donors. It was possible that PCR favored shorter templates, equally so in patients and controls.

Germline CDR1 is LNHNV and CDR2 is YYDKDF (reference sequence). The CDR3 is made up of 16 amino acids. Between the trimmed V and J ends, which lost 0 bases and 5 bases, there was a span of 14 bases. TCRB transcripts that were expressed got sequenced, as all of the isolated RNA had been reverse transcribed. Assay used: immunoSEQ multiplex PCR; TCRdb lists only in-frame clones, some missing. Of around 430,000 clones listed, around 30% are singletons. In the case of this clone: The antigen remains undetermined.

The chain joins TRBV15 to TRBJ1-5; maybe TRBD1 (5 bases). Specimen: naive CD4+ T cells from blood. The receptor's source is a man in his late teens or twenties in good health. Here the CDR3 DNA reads TGTGCCACCAGCAGAGATCGGAGGGGAGTGGATCAGCCCCAGCATTTT. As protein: CATSRDRRGVDQPQHF.